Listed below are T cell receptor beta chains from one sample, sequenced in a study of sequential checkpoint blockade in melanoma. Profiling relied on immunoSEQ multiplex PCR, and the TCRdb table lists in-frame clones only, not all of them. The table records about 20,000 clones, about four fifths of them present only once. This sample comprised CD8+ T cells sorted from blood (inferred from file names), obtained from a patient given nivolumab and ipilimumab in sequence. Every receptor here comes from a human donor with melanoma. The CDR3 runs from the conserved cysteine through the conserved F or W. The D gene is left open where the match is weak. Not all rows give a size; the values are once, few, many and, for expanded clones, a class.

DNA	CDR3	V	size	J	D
TGCAGCGTTGTCCGATGGGTACAGGGCCCAGATACGCAGTATTTT	CSVVRWVQGPDTQYF	TRBV29-1	NA	TRBJ2-3	NA
TGTGCCAGCAGCGCCTCGCGGGGGCATGGGGCTGAAGCTTTCTTT	CASSASRGHGAEAFF	TRBV11-2	NA	TRBJ1-1	NA
TGTGCCAGCAGCTTAGCCCAGGGTCGCTACGAGCAGTACTTC	CASSLAQGRYEQYF	TRBV11-2	NA	TRBJ2-7	NA
TGTGCCGGGTCCGGGACAGGGAGAAGGAGCACAGATACGCAGTATTTT	CAGSGTGRRSTDTQYF	TRBV28	NA	TRBJ2-3	TRBD1
TGTGCCAGCCGGGTCCTCGGGGGGGAGGAGACCCAGTACTTC	CASRVLGGEETQYF	TRBV27	NA	TRBJ2-5	TRBD2
TGTGCCAGCAGCCTGGGTGGGAGCCCCGAGCAGTACTTC	CASSLGGSPEQYF	TRBV7-6	NA	TRBJ2-7	NA
TGTGCCAGCTCACCACCCGAAAACTACGAGCAGTACTTC	CASSPPENYEQYF	TRBV18	NA	TRBJ2-7	NA
TGTGCCAGCAGCGTAGACTCAGGGTACAACTATGGCTACACCTTC	CASSVDSGYNYGYTF	TRBV9	NA	TRBJ1-2	NA
TGCGCCAGCAGTGAGAAGCTAGCGGGGCTGGATGAGCAGTTCTTC	CASSEKLAGLDEQFF	TRBV10-1	NA	TRBJ2-1	TRBD2
TGTGCCAGCAGCCGCTGGACAGACGAGCAGTACTTC	CASSRWTDEQYF	TRBV7-9	NA	TRBJ2-7	NA
TGTGCCAGCAGGACAGGGGGCACTGAAGCTTTCTTT	CASRTGGTEAFF	TRBV27	NA	TRBJ1-1	TRBD1
TGTGCCAGCAGTCCACAGGGTTTAGGAGGCTCCTACGAGCAGTACTTC	CASSPQGLGGSYEQYF	TRBV27	once	TRBJ2-7	NA
TGTGCCAGCAGTTCCCTTCTAGCGGGGGGGAAAGCCTACGAGCAGTACTTC	CASSSLLAGGKAYEQYF	TRBV28	NA	TRBJ2-7	TRBD2
TGTGCCAGCAGCCGAACAGGGAACTCTGGGGCCAACGTCCTGACTTTC	CASSRTGNSGANVLTF	TRBV7-9	NA	TRBJ2-6	NA
TGTGCCAGCAGCCTAGATCAGGGGTTTCCCTACGAGCAGTACTTC	CASSLDQGFPYEQYF	TRBV4-2	NA	TRBJ2-7	NA
TGTGCCAGCAGCGAACAGGGGGCAGGGGAGCTGTTTTTT	CASSEQGAGELFF	TRBV4-2	NA	TRBJ2-2	TRBD1
TGTGCCAGCAGCGCCGGGACAGGGGCGCACAATGAGCAGTTCTTC	CASSAGTGAHNEQFF	TRBV9	NA	TRBJ2-1	TRBD1
TGTGCCAGCAGCTTGGGGGCAGGGGGGTATGAGCAGTTCTTC	CASSLGAGGYEQFF	TRBV5-8	NA	TRBJ2-1	NA
TGTGCCAGTCAGTTAACCTGGTACGGGGCCGGGGAGCTGTTTTTT	CASQLTWYGAGELFF	TRBV6-5	NA	TRBJ2-2	NA
TGTGCCAGCAGCGTACAAACTAGCGGGGGATCCACAGATACGCAGTATTTT	CASSVQTSGGSTDTQYF	TRBV7-2	NA	TRBJ2-3	TRBD2
TGTGCCAGCAGCGACAGTAGCAATCAGCCCCAGCATTTT	CASSDSSNQPQHF	TRBV6-5	NA	TRBJ1-5	NA